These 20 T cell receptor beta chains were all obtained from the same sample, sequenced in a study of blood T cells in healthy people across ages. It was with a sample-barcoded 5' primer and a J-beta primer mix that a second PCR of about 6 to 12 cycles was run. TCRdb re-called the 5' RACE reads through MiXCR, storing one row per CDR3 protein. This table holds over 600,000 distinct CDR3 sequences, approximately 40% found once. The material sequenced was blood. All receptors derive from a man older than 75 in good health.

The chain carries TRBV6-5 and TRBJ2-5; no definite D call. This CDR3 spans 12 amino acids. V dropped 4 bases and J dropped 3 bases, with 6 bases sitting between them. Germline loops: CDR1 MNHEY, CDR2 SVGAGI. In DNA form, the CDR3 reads TGTGCCAGCAGTTCGGTCAAAGAGACCCAGTACTTC. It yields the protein CASSSVKETQYF.

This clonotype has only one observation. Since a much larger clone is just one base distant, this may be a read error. The CDR3 region is CASSQDGELPTGELFF. CDR3 in DNA: TGCGCCAGCAGCCAAGATGGGGAGCTGCCCACCGGGGAGCTGTTTTTT. The gene calls are TRBV4-3 and TRBJ2-2; the D gene is possibly TRBD2 (5 bases). This CDR3 is 16 amino acids long. Germline CDR1 and CDR2: LGHNA and YSLEER. V lost 0 bases and J 4 bases, leaving 12 bases between the germline ends.

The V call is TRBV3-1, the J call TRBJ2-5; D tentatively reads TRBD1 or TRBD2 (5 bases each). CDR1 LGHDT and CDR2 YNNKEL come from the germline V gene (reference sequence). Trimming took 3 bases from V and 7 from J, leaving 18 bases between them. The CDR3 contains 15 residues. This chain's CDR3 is CASSQLGTARLTQYF. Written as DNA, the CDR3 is TGTGCCAGCAGCCAGCTCGGGACGGCCCGCCTGACCCAGTACTTC.

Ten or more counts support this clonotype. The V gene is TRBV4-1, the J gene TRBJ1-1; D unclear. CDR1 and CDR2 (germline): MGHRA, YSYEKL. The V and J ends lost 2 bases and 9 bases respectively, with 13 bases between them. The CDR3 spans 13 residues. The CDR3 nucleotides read TGCGCCAGCAGCCAAATTGGAGGGTATCAAGCTTTCTTT. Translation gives CASSQIGGYQAFF.

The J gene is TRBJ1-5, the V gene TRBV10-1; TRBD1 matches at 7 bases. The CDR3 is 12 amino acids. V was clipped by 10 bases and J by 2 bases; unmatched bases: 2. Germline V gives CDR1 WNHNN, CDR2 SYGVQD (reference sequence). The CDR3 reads CATGTGNQPQHF. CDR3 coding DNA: TGCGCCACAGGGACAGGCAATCAGCCCCAGCATTTT.

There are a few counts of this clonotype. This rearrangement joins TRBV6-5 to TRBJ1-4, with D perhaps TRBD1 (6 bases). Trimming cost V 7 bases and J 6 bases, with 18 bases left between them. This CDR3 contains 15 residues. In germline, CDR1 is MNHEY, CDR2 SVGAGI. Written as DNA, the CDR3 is TGTGCCAGCACCACAGGGCCCGGGGTGGATGAAAAACTGTTTTTT. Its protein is CASTTGPGVDEKLFF.

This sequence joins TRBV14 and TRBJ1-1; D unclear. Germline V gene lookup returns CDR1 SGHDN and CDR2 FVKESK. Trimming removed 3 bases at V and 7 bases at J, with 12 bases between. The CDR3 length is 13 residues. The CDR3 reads CASSQVRLGEAFF. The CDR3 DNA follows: TGTGCCAGCAGCCAGGTCCGTCTGGGTGAAGCTTTCTTT.

CDR3 residues: CASSTSQTYEQYF. CDR3 bases: TGTGCCAGTAGTACTTCACAGACCTACGAGCAGTACTTC. The chain joins TRBV19 to TRBJ2-7; no firm D call. CDR1 is LNHDA, CDR2 SQIVND, per germline (reference sequence). This CDR3 is built from 13 residues. The V and J ends lost 4 bases and 2 bases respectively, with 9 bases between them.

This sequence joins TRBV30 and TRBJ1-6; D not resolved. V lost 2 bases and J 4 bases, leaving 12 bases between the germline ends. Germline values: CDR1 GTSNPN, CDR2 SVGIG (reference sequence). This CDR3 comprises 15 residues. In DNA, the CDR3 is TGTGCCTGGAGTCCTGGACGGGGTTATAATTCACCCCTCCACTTT. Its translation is CAWSPGRGYNSPLHF.

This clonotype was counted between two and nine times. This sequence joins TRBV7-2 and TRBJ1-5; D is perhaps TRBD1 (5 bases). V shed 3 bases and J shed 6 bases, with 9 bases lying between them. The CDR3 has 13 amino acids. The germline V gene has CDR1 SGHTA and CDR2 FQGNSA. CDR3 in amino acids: CASSLTVSQPQHF. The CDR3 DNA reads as TGTGCCAGCAGCTTGACAGTGAGTCAGCCCCAGCATTTT.

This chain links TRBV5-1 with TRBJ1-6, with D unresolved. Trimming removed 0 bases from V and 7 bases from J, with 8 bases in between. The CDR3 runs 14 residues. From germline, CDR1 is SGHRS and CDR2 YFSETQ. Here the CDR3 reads CASSLAGRNSPLHF. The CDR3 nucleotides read TGCGCCAGCAGCTTGGCTGGGAGGAATTCACCCCTCCACTTT.

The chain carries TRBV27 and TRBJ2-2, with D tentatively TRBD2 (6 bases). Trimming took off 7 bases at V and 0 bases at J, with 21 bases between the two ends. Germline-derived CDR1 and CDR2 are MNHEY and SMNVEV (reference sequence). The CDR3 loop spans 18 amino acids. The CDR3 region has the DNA TGTGCCAGCAAAGGCGAGGGACTCCCCTATTCGAACACCGGGGAGCTGTTTTTT. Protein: CASKGEGLPYSNTGELFF.

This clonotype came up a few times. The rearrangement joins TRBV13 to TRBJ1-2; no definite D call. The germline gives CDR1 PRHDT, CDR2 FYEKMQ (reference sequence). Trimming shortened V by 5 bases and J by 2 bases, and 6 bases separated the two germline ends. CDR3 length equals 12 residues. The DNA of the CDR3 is TGTGCCAGCAGCCGAGGGAACTATGGCTACACCTTC. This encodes CASSRGNYGYTF.

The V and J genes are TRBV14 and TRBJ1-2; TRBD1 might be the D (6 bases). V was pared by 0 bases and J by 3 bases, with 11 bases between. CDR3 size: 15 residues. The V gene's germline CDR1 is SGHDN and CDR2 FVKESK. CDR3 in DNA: TGTGCCAGCAGCCAAGATTGGACAGAGGACTATGGCTACACCTTC. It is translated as CASSQDWTEDYGYTF.

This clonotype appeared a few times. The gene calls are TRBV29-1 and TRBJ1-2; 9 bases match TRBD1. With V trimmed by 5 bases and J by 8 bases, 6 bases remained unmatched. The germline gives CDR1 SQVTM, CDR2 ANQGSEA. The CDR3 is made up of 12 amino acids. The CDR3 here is CSVTGQGNGYTF. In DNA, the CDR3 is TGCAGCGTTACCGGACAGGGGAACGGCTACACCTTC.

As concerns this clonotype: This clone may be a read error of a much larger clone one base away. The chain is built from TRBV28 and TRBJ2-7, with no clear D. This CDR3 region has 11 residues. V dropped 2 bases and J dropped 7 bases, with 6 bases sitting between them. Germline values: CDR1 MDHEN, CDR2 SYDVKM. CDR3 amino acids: CASSLEWEQYF. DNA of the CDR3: TGTGCCAGCAGTTTAGAGTGGGAGCAGTACTTC.

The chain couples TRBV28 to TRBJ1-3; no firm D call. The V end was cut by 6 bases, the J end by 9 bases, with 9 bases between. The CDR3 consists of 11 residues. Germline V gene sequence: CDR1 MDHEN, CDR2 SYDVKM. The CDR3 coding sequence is TGTGCCAGCAGAAAGGAGGCCACCATATATTTT. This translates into CASRKEATIYF.

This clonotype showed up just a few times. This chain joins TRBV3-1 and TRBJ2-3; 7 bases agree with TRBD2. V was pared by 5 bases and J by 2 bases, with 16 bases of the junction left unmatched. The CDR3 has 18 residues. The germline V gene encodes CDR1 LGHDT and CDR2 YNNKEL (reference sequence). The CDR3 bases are TGTGCCAGCAGCTCAGCCCCAGGCGGGGGACCTGTCACAGATACGCAGTATTTT. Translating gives CASSSAPGGGPVTDTQYF.

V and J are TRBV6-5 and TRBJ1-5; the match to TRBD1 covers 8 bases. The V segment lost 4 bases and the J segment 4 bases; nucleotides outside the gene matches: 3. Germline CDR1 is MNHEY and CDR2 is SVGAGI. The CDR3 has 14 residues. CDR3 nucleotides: TGTGCCAGCAGTTTTAGGACAGGGAATCAGCCCCAGCATTTT. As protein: CASSFRTGNQPQHF.

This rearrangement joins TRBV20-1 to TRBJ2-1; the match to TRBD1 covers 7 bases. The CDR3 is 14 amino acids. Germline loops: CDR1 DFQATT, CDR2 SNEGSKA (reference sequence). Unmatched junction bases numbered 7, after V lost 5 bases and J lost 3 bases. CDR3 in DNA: TGCAGTGCTCGAACAGGGGCGGGCTACAATGAGCAGTTCTTC. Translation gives CSARTGAGYNEQFF.